This T cell receptor beta chain was recovered during a study of shared clonotypes between healthy human individuals. General study results and limits: Generally, estimated richness proved larger in naive subsets than it did in memory subsets.

The CDR3 is made up of 15 amino acids. With 4 bases clipped from V and 5 bases from J, the junction kept 7 bases outside the gene matches. The germline CDR1 and CDR2 sequences are MNHNS and SASEGT. This clone was detected a few times. Antigen unknown. Caucasian adults living in Nashville, Tennessee, provided all samples. Profiled with immunoSEQ multiplex PCR; TCRdb holds only in-frame clones, not every one. The sample contains 950,000 to 1,300,000 clones, roughly 80% of which appear only once. The chain joins TRBV6-1 to TRBJ2-7, with TRBD2 matching over 11 bases. The clonotype originates from a man between 18 and 35 years old in good health. Sequenced input: memory CD4+ T cells sorted from blood. The subset here: CD45RA-negative fraction. This chain's CDR3 is CASSVKLAGANEQYF. The CDR3, as DNA: TGTGCCAGCAGTGTAAAACTAGCGGGAGCGAACGAGCAGTACTTC.